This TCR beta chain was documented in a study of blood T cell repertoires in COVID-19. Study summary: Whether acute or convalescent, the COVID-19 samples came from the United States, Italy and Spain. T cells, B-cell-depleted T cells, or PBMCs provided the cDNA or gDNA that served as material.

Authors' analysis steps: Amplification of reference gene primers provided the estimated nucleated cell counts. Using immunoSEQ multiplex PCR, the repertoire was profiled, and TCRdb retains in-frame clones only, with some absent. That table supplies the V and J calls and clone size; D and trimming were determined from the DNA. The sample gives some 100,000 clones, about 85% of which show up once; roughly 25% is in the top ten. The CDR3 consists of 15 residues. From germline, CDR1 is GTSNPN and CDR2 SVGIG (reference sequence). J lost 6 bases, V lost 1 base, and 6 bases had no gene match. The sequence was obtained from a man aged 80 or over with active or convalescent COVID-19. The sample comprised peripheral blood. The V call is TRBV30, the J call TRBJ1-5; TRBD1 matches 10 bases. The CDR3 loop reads CAWSADRGTAQPQHF. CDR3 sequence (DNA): TGTGCCTGGAGTGCGGACAGGGGGACCGCTCAGCCCCAGCATTTT.